The clone carrying this T cell receptor (beta chain) was observed at least ten times. This specimen comes from a study of T cells after yellow fever vaccination. The wider study: Libraries from low-cell-number fractions were prepared with the SMART-Seq v4 Ultra Low Input RNA kit.

Using its own MiXCR run on the 5' RACE reads, TCRdb lists one record per CDR3 protein. The sample contains 250,000 or so distinct CDR3 sequences, roughly 6.8% of which appear only once. The CDR3 contains 16 residues. V was trimmed by 0 bases and J by 0 bases, leaving 12 bases between them. Per the germline V gene, CDR1 is DFQATT and CDR2 is SNEGSKA (reference sequence). The rearrangement uses TRBV20-1 and TRBJ2-1, with D unclear. Sequencing used CD4+ T cells sorted from PBMCs, obtained on the day of the yellow fever booster vaccination. The source is a man aged 25-45 years who received the YFV17D yellow fever vaccine. The CDR3 DNA reads TGCAGTGCTAGAGATGGACGGAAAAGCTCCTACAATGAGCAGTTCTTC. As protein: CSARDGRKSSYNEQFF.